The present entry profiles one T cell receptor (beta chain) with its context. Trimming removed 4 bases from V and 5 bases from J; junction bases left unmatched: 6. The CDR3 is made up of 16 amino acids. The germline V gene encodes CDR1 MNHEY and CDR2 SMNVEV (reference sequence). These data come from a study of blood T cell repertoires in COVID-19. Background on the study: PBMCs, B-cell-depleted T cells, or T cells provided the cDNA or gDNA that made up the material.

The repertoire was sequenced with immunoSEQ multiplex PCR; TCRdb's copy has only in-frame clones and lacks some. Of about 80,000 clones listed, around 83% are singletons. This sequence originates from a human donor in a cohort sampled during active COVID-19. The rearrangement uses TRBV27 and TRBJ2-1; TRBD2 matches 12 bases. Material: peripheral blood. This CDR3 reads CASSSPTSGGNNEQFF. DNA of the CDR3: TGTGCCAGCAGTTCCCCGACTAGCGGGGGTAACAATGAGCAGTTCTTC.